This TCR beta chain was recorded in a study of identical twins. Healthy Caucasians made up all donors. TCRdb reprocessed the 5' RACE reads with MiXCR, giving one entry per CDR3 protein. The repertoire holds about 890,000 distinct CDR3 sequences, with around 12% as singletons. The V end lost 0 bases, the J end lost 7 bases, and 14 bases lay between the germline ends. This CDR3 region has 15 residues. Per the germline V gene, CDR1 is SGHRS and CDR2 is YFSETQ. These data also formed part of another study, on yellow fever vaccine responses in identical twins.

The rearrangement uses TRBV5-1 and TRBJ1-3; no clear D. The source is a woman aged 18-29 years in good health. Sequenced sample: PBMCs. The CDR3 loop is CASSLDPVRGNTIYF. CDR3 coding DNA: TGCGCCAGCAGCTTGGACCCGGTTCGTGGGAACACCATATATTTT.